The sequence of this TCR beta chain was determined in a study of neurological immune-mediated disorders. Whole-study results and caveats: TCR clonal expansion peaked in HTLV-1-associated myelopathy patients and was lowest in multiple sclerosis patients.

Time point: longitudinal time-point 3. The sample holds many counts of this clonotype. The antigen remains undetermined. TCRdb called the 5' RACE reads again in MiXCR, with one record for every CDR3 protein. The table includes roughly 45,000 distinct CDR3 sequences, around an eighth detected once. With 0 bases clipped from V and 7 bases from J, the junction kept 11 bases outside the gene matches. This CDR3 is 17 amino acids long. The V gene's germline CDR1 is DFQATT and CDR2 SNEGSKA (reference sequence). The TCR originated in a man under 40 in good health. The chain has TRBV20-1 and TRBJ2-2, with 10 positions matching TRBD2. Sequenced input: PBMCs. The CDR3 bases are TGCAGTGCTAGAGATTGGCTAGCGGGAGACAGTGGCGGGGAGCTGTTTTTT. Amino acid sequence: CSARDWLAGDSGGELFF.